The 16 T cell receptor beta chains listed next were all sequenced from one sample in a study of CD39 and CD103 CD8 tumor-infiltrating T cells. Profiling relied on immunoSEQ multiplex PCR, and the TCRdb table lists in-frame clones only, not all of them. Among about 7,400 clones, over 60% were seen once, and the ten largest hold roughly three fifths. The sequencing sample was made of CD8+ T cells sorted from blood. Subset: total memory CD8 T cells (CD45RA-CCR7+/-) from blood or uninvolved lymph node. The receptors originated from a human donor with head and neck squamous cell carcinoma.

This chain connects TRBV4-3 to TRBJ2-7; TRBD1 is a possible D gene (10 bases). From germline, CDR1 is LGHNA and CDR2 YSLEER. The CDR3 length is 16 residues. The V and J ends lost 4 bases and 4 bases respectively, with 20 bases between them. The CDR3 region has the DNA TGCGCCAGCAGCCCTAGCGGGACAGGGGAGAGTTACGAGCAGTACTTC. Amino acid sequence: CASSPSGTGESYEQYF.

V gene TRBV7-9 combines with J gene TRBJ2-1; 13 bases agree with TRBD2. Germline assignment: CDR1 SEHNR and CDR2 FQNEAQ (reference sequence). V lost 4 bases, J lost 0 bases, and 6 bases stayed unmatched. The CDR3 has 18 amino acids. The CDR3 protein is CASSWGLAGQSSYNEQFF. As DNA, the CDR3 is TGTGCCAGCAGCTGGGGACTAGCGGGGCAGAGCTCCTACAATGAGCAGTTCTTC.

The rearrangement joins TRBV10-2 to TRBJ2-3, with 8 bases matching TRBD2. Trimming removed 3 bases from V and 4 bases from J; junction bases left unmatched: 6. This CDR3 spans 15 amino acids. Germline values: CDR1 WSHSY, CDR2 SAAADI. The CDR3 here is CASSESGSPADTQYF. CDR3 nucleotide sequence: TGCGCCAGCAGTGAAAGCGGGAGCCCTGCAGATACGCAGTATTTT.

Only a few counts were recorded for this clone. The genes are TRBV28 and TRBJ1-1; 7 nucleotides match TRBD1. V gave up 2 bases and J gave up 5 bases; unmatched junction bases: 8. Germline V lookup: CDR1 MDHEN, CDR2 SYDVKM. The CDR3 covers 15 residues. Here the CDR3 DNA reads TGTGCCAGCAGTTTAGCGGCAGGGGGTTATACTGAAGCTTTCTTT. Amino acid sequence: CASSLAAGGYTEAFF.

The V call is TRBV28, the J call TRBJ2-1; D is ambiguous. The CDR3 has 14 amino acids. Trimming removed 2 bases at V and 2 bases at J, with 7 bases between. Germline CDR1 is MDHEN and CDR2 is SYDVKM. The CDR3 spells CASSLEQTYNEQFF. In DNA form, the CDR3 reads TGTGCCAGCAGTTTAGAGCAAACCTACAATGAGCAGTTCTTC.

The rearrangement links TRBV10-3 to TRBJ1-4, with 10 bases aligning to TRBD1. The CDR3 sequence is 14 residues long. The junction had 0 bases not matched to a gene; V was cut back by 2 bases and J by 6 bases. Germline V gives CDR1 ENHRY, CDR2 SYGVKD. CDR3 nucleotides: TGTGCCATCAGTGAGGGACAGGGGGATGAAAAACTGTTTTTT. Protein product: CAISEGQGDEKLFF.

The CDR3 region has the DNA TGTGCCAGCAGCTTAGGGACAGGTGAAGCTTTCTTT. Translation gives CASSLGTGEAFF. The J gene is TRBJ1-1, the V gene TRBV13; the D gene is possibly TRBD1 (6 bases). This CDR3 is 12 amino acids long. The ends were cut back, 0 bases at V and 7 bases at J, with 6 bases in the middle. CDR1 is PRHDT and CDR2 is FYEKMQ in the germline V gene (reference sequence).

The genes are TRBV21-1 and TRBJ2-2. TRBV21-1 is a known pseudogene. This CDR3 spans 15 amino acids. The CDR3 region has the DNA TGTGCCAGCAGCAATGATTTACCGAACACCGGGGAGCTGTTTTTT. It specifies CASSNDLPNTGELFF.

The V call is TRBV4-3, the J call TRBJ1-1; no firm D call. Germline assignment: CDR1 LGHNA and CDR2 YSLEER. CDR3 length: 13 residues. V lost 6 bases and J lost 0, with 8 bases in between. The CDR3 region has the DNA TGCGCCAGCAGTGAGATCATGAACACTGAAGCTTTCTTT. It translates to CASSEIMNTEAFF.

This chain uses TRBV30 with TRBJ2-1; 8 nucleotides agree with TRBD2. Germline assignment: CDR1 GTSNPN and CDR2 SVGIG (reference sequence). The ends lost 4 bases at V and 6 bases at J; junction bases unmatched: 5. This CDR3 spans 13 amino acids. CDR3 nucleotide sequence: TGTGCCTGGACCGGGACTAGTGCCAATGAGCAGTTCTTC. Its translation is CAWTGTSANEQFF.

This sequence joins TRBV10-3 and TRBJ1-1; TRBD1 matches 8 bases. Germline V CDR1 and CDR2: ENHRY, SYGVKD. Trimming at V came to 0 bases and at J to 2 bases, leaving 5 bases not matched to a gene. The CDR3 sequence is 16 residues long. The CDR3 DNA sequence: TGTGCCATCAGTGAGTCCCGGACAGGGTCCAACACTGAAGCTTTCTTT. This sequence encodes CAISESRTGSNTEAFF.

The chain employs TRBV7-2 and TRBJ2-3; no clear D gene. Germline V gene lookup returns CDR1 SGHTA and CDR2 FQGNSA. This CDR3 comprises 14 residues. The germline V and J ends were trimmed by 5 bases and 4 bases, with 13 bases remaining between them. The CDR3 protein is CASSQKPGPDTQYF. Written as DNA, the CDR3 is TGTGCCAGCAGCCAAAAACCGGGCCCAGATACGCAGTATTTT.

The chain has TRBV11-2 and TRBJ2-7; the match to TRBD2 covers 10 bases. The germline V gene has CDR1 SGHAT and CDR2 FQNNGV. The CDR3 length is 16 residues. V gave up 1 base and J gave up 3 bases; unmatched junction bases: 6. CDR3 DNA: TGTGCCAGCAGCTTAGGTTTATGGACTAGCGGCTACGAGCAGTACTTC. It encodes CASSLGLWTSGYEQYF. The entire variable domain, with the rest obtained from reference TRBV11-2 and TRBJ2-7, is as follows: EAGVAQSPRYKIIEKRQSVAFWCNPISGHATLYWYQQILGQGPKLLIQFQNNGVVDDSQLPKDRFSAERLKGVDSTLKIQPAKLEDSAVYLCASSLGLWTSGYEQYFGPGTRLTVT.

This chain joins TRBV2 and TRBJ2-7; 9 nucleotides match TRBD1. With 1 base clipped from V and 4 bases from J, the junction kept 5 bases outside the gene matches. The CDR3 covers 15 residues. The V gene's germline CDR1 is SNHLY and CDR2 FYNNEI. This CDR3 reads CASSEGPGTGYEQYF. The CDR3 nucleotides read TGTGCCAGCAGTGAAGGTCCCGGGACAGGGTACGAGCAGTACTTC.

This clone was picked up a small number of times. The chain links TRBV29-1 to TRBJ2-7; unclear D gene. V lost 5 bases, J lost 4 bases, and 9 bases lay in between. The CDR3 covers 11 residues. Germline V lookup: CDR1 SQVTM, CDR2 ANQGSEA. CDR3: CSVWLGYEQYF. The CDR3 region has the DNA TGCAGCGTTTGGCTGGGTTACGAGCAGTACTTC.

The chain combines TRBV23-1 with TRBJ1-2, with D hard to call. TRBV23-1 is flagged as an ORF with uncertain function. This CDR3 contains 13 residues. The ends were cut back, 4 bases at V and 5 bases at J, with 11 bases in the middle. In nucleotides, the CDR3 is TGCGCCAGCAGTCTGAACATCGGGTATGGCTACACCTTC. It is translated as CASSLNIGYGYTF.